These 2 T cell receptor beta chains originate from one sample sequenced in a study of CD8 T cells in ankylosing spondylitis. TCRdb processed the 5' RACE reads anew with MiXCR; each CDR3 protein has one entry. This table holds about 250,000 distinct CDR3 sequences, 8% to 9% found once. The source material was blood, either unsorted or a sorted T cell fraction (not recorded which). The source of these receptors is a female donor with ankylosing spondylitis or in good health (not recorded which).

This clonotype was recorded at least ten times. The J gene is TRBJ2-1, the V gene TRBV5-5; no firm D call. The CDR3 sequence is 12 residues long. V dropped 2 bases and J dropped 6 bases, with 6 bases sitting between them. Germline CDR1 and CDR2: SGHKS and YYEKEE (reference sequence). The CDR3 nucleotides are TGTGCCAGCAGCTTCGTAGTCAATGAGCAGTTCTTC. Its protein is CASSFVVNEQFF.

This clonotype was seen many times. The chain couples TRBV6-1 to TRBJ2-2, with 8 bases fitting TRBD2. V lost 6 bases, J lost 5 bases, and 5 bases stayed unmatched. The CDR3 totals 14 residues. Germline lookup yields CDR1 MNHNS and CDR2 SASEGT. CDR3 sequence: CASRVGGETGELFF. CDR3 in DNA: TGTGCCAGCAGGGTCGGGGGGGAAACCGGGGAGCTGTTTTTT.